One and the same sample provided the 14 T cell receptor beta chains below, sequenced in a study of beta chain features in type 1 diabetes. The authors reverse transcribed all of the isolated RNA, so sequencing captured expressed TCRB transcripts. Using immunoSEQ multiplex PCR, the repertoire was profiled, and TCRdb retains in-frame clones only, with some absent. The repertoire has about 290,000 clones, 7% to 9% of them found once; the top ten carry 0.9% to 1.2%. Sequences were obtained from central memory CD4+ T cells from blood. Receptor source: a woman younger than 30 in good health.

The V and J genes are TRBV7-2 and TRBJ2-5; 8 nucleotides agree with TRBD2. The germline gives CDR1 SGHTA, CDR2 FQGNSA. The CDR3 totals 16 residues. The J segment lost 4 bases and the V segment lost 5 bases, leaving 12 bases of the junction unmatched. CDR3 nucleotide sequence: TGTGCCAGCAGCCCTAGGAGTAGCGGGGACGTAGAGACCCAGTACTTC. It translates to CASSPRSSGDVETQYF.

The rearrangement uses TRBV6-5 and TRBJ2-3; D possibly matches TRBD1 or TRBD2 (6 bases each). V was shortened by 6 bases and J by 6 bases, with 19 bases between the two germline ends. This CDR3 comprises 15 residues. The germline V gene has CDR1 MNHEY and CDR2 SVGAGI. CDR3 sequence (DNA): TGTGCCAGCAGGGGGGTCGGGGGCTCACGGGATACGCAGTATTTT. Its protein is CASRGVGGSRDTQYF.

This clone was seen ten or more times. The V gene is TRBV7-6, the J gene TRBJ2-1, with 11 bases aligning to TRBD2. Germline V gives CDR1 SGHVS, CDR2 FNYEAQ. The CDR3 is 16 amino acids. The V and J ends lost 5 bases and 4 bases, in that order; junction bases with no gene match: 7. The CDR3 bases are TGTGCCAGCAGCCTACGGACTAGCGGGCAATACAATGAGCAGTTCTTC. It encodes CASSLRTSGQYNEQFF.

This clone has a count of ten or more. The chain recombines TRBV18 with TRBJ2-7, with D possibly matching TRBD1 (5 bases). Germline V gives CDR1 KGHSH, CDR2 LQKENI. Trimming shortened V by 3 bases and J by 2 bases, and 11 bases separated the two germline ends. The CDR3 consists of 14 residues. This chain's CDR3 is CASSPIGATYEQYF. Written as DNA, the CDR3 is TGTGCCAGCTCACCGATTGGGGCGACCTACGAGCAGTACTTC.

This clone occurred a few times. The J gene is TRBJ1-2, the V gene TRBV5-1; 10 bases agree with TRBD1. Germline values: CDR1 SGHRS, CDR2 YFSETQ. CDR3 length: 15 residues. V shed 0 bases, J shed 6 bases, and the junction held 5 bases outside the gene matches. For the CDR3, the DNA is TGCGCCAGCAGCTTGGAGGGACAGGGGTCGGATGGCTACACCTTC. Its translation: CASSLEGQGSDGYTF.

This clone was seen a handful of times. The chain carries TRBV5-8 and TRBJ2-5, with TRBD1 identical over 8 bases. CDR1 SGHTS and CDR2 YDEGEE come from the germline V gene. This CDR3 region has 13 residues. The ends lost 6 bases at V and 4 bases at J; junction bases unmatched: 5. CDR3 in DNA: TGTGCCAGCACCTACAGGGGGGTAGAGACCCAGTACTTC. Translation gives CASTYRGVETQYF.

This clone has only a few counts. The CDR3 DNA follows: TGTGCCTCAAAACCAGGGGCAAAAGGGAACACTGAAGCTTTCTTT. Translation: CASKPGAKGNTEAFF. J is TRBJ1-1 and V is TRBV30; D might be TRBD1 (6 bases). The germline V gene encodes CDR1 GTSNPN and CDR2 SVGIG (reference sequence). This CDR3 region has 15 residues. The V and J ends lost 7 bases and 1 base respectively, with 19 bases between them.

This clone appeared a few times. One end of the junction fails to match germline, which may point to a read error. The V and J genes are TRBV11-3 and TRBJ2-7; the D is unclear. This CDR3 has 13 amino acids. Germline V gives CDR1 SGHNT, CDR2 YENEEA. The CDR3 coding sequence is TGTGCCAGCAACCTGGGTAACTTGGAGACAATCGACTTC. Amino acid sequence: CASNLGNLETIDF.

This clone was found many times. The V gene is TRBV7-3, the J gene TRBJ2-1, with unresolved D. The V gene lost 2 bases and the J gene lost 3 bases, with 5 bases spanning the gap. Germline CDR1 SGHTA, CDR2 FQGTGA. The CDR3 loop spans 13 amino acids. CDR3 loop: CASSLASYNEQFF. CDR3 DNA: TGTGCCAGCAGCTTAGCTAGCTACAATGAGCAGTTCTTC. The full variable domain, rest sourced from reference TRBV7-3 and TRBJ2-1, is GAGVSQTPSNKVTEKGKYVELRCDPISGHTALYWYRQSLGQGPEFLIYFQGTGAADDSGLPNDRFFAVRPEGSVSTLKIQRTERGDSAVYLCASSLASYNEQFFGPGTRLTVL.

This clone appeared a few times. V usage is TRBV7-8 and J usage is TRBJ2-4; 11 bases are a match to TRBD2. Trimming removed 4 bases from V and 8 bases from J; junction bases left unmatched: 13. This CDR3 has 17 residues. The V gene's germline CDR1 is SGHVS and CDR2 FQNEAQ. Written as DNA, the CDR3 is TGTGCCAGCAGCTCCCGTCCCGTGACTAGCGGGGAAGACATTCAGTACTTC. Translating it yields CASSSRPVTSGEDIQYF.

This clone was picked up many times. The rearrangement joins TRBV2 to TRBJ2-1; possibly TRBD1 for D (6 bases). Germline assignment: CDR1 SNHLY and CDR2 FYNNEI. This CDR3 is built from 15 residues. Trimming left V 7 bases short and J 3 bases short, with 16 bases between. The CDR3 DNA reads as TGTGCCAGCACACCGTTCCAGGGGAGCTACAATGAGCAGTTCTTC. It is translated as CASTPFQGSYNEQFF. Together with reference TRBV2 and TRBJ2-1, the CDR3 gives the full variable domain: EPEVTQTPSHQVTQMGQEVILRCVPISNHLYFYWYRQILGQKVEFLVSFYNNEISEKSEIFDDQFSVERPDGSNFTLKIRSTKLEDSAMYFCASTPFQGSYNEQFFGPGTRLTVL.

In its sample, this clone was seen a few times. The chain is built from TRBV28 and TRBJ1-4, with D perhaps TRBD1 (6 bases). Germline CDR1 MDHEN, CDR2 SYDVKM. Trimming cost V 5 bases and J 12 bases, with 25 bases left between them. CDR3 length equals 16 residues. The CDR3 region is CASSPIYRDSEAELFF. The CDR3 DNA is TGTGCCAGCAGTCCTATTTACAGGGATTCAGAGGCGGAACTGTTTTTT.

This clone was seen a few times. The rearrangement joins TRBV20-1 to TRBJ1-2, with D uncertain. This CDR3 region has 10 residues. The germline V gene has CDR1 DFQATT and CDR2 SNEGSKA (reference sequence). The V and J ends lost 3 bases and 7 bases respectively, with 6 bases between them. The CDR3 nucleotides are TGCAGTGCTAGCGGGAGTGGCTACACCTTC. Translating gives CSASGSGYTF.

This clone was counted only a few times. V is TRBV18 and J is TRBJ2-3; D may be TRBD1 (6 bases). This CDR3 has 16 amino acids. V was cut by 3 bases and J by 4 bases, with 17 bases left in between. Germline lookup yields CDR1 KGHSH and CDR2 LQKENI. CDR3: CASSPQSGTLADTQYF. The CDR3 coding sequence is TGTGCCAGCTCACCCCAGTCGGGGACATTGGCAGATACGCAGTATTTT.